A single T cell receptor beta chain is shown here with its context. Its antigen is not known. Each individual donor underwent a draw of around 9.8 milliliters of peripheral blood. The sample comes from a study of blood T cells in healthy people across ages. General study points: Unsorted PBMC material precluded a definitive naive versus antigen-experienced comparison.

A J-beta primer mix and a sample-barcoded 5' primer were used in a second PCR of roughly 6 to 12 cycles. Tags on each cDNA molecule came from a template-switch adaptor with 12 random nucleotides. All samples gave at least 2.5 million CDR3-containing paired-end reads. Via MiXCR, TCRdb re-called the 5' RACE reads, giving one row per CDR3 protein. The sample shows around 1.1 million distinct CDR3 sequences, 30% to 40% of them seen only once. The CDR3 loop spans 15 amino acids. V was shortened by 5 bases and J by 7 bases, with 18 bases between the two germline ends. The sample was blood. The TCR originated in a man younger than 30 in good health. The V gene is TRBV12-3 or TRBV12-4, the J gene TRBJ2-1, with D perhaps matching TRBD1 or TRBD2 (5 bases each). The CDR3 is CASSREGRPGNEQFF. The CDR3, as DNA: TGTGCCAGCAGTCGGGAAGGACGACCAGGGAATGAGCAGTTCTTC.